Listed here are 10 T cell receptor beta chains from one sample, sequenced in a study of control samples from healthy donors and cancer patients. Assay: immunoSEQ multiplex PCR; the TCRdb copy retains only in-frame clones and omits some. The data hold around 90,000 clones, with around four fifths observed a single time. The sample was blood. All receptors come from a man under 40 in good health.

The J gene is TRBJ2-5, the V gene TRBV25-1, with D unclear. Germline lookup yields CDR1 MGHDK and CDR2 SYGVNS. The CDR3 is made up of 14 amino acids. Trimming shortened V by 1 base and J by 1 base, and 7 bases separated the two germline ends. DNA for the CDR3: TGTGCCAGCAGTGAATGGCAAGCCCAAGAGACCCAGTACTTC. Protein product: CASSEWQAQETQYF. The full variable domain, rest sourced from reference TRBV25-1 and TRBJ2-5, is EADIYQTPRYLVIGTGKKITLECSQTMGHDKMYWYQQDPGMELHLIHYSYGVNSTEKGDLSSESTVSRIRTEHFPLTLESARPSHTSQYLCASSEWQAQETQYFGPGTRLLVL.

The table lists this clone with a count of one. The J gene is TRBJ2-2, the V gene TRBV28; D unresolved. This CDR3 is built from 13 residues. Germline V gene sequence: CDR1 MDHEN, CDR2 SYDVKM. Deletions cut 5 bases from V and 4 bases from J, with 8 bases between. The CDR3 region is CASSIHVTGELFF. DNA for the CDR3: TGTGCCAGCAGTATTCACGTCACCGGGGAGCTGTTTTTT.

The J gene is TRBJ1-2, the V gene TRBV25-1; TRBD1 aligns across 7 bases. J lost 6 bases, V lost 4 bases, and 11 bases had no gene match. Germline CDR1 reads MGHDK; CDR2 reads SYGVNS. The CDR3 extends over 15 amino acids. The CDR3 nucleotides are TGTGCCAGCAGTGCCCTAAGACAGGGTGTTGATGGCTACACCTTC. This codes for CASSALRQGVDGYTF.

The chain uses TRBV6-6 and TRBJ1-5; D is uncertain. With 5 bases removed from V and 5 bases from J, the gap between germline ends came to 7 bases. CDR1 and CDR2 from the germline V gene are MNHNY and SVGAGI (reference sequence). The CDR3 consists of 12 residues. In nucleotides, the CDR3 is TGTGCCAGCAGTGCCGGGGATCAGCCCCAGCATTTT. Translated, it gives CASSAGDQPQHF.

This chain links TRBV25-1 with TRBJ1-1; 10 bases are shared with TRBD1. The CDR3 sequence is 15 residues long. Germline V gene lookup returns CDR1 MGHDK and CDR2 SYGVNS. V shed 8 bases, J shed 7 bases, and the junction held 13 bases outside the gene matches. CDR3 nucleotides: TGTGCCAGCGGGGGGACAGGGGACTTACGAGGTGAAGCTTTCTTT. Translation gives CASGGTGDLRGEAFF. Supplemented by reference TRBV25-1 and TRBJ1-1, the full variable domain reads EADIYQTPRYLVIGTGKKITLECSQTMGHDKMYWYQQDPGMELHLIHYSYGVNSTEKGDLSSESTVSRIRTEHFPLTLESARPSHTSQYLCASGGTGDLRGEAFFGQGTRLTVV.

The DNA of the CDR3 is TGTGCCAGCAGCTCTCCTGGCTCCTACAATGAGCAGTTCTTC. Translated, it gives CASSSPGSYNEQFF. The chain has TRBV7-2 and TRBJ2-1; the D is unclear. V was cut by 4 bases and J by 0 bases, with 7 bases left in between. Germline assignment: CDR1 SGHTA and CDR2 FQGNSA. The CDR3 runs to 14 residues.

This clone was picked up a small number of times. This chain joins TRBV6-1 and TRBJ1-1, with 7 bases lining up with TRBD1. This CDR3 region has 14 residues. V lost 1 base to trimming and J lost 3 bases; unmatched junction nucleotides: 2. In germline, CDR1 is MNHNS, CDR2 SASEGT. The CDR3 reads CASSEGDSYTEAFF. The CDR3 DNA reads as TGTGCCAGCAGTGAAGGGGACAGCTACACTGAAGCTTTCTTT.

The rearrangement joins TRBV7-2 to TRBJ1-6; TRBD1 aligns across 7 bases. The germline CDR1 and CDR2 sequences are SGHTA and FQGNSA. There are 15 residues in the CDR3. Trimming removed 7 bases from V and 6 bases from J; junction bases left unmatched: 9. CDR3 sequence reads: CASTRTGLLNSPLHF. The CDR3 DNA follows: TGTGCCAGCACTAGGACAGGACTTCTTAATTCACCCCTCCACTTT. The full variable domain, its missing parts supplied by reference TRBV7-2 and TRBJ1-6, is GAGVSQSPSNKVTEKGKDVELRCDPISGHTALYWYRQSLGQGLEFLIYFQGNSAPDKSGLPSDRFSAERTGGSVSTLTIQRTQQEDSAVYLCASTRTGLLNSPLHFGNGTRLTVT.

The CDR3 bases are TGTGCCAGCAGGTTAGGACAGAACTACGAGCAGTACTTC. Translating gives CASRLGQNYEQYF. This sequence joins TRBV6-5 and TRBJ2-7, with D possibly being TRBD1 (6 bases). The CDR3 spans 13 residues. The germline V gene encodes CDR1 MNHEY and CDR2 SVGAGI. V was shortened by 6 bases and J by 3 bases, with 12 bases between the two germline ends.

This chain links TRBV27 with TRBJ1-2; 8 nucleotides align to TRBD1. The CDR3 is made up of 14 amino acids. The V gene end was trimmed by 5 bases and the J gene end by 2 bases; junction bases not matched to a gene: 4. Germline assignment: CDR1 MNHEY and CDR2 SMNVEV (reference sequence). The CDR3 sequence is CASSIGTGNYGYTF. The CDR3, as DNA: TGTGCCAGCAGTATCGGGACAGGCAACTATGGCTACACCTTC.